Detailed here is one TCR beta chain. The table came from immunoSEQ multiplex PCR; TCRdb's copy has only in-frame clones and leaves some out. The sample yields about 350,000 clones, about 88% seen once. Stated treatment: approximately 18 received Ad26.COV2.S at low or high dose, single or two shots; roughly five received placebo; per-sample allocation not given. Collection of samples fell on day 63 after the first vaccine or placebo injection. An 18-55-year-old adult in Boston served as donor. Participants' vaccine, an Ad26 vector, delivered Wuhan-strain SARS-CoV-2 spike. The sample belongs to a study of Ad26.COV2.S vaccination and SARS-CoV-2 variants. Study background: Donor joined the COV1001 Ad26.COV2.S trial arm. Intramuscularly, Ad26.COV2.S was given either once or twice, 56 days apart.

V gave up 5 bases and J gave up 2 bases, with 7 bases separating them. The CDR3 runs to 13 residues. Germline V gene data show CDR1 as LNHDA and CDR2 as SQIVND (reference sequence). The clonotype was recovered from a person between 18 and 60 years old who received the Ad26.COV2.S COVID-19 vaccine or a placebo. The chain employs TRBV19 and TRBJ1-3, with D possibly being TRBD1 (6 bases). The sample in question was peripheral blood, obtained in a trial of Ad26.COV2.S vaccine versus placebo. The CDR3 protein is CASSQGTGNTIYF. For the CDR3, the DNA is TGTGCCAGTAGTCAGGGGACTGGAAACACCATATATTTT.